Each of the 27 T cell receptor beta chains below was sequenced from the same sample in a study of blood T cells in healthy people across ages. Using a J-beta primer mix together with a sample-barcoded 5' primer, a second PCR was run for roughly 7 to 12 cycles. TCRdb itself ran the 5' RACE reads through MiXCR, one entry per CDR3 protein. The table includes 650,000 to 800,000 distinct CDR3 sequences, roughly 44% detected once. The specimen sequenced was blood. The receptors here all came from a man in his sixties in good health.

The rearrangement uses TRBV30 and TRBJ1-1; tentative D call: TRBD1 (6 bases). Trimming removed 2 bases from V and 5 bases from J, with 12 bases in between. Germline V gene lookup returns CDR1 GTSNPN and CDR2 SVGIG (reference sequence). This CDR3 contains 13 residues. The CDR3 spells CAWSKGGETEAFF. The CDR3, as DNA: TGTGCCTGGAGTAAGGGGGGCGAGACTGAAGCTTTCTTT.

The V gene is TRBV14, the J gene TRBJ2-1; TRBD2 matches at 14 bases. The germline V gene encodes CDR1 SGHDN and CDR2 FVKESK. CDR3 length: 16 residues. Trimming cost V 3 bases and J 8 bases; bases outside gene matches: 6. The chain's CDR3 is CASSQPRLAGGDEQFF. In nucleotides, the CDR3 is TGTGCCAGCAGCCAGCCCCGACTAGCGGGGGGGGATGAGCAGTTCTTC.

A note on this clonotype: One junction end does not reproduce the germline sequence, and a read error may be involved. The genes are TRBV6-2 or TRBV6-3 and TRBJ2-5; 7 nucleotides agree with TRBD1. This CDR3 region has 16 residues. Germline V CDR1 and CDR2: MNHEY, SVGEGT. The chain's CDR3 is CASSSPGQAVQETQHF. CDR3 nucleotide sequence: TGTGCCAGCAGTTCCCCTGGACAGGCAGTTCAAGAGACCCAGCACTTC.

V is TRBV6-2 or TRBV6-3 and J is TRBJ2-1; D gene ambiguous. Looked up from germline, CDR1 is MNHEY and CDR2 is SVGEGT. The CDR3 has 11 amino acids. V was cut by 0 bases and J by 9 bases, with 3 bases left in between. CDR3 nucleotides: TGTGCCAGCAGTTACTCTGGTGAGCAGTTCTTC. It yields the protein CASSYSGEQFF.

CDR3 bases: TGTGCCAGCACCAATTTTGCTAGGGACCTACTAGCGGGGGGGCCAGATACGCAGTATTTT. As protein: CASTNFARDLLAGGPDTQYF. The V gene is TRBV6-1, the J gene TRBJ2-3, with 13 bases matching TRBD2. Germline loops: CDR1 MNHNS, CDR2 SASEGT. Losses at the gene ends were 7 bases for V and 4 bases for J; bases not matched to a gene: 20. This CDR3 is 20 amino acids long.

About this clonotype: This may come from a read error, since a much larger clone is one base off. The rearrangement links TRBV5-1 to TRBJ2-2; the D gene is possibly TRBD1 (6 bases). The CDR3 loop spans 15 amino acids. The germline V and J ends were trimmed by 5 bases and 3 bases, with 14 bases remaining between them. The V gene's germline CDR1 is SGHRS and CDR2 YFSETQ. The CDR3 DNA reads TGCGCCAGCAGTCAGGGGTCTTTGGACACCGGGGAGCTGTTTTTT. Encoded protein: CASSQGSLDTGELFF.

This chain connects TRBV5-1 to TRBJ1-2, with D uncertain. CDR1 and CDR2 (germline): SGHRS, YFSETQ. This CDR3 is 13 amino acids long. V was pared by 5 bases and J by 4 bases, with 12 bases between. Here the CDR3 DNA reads TGCGCCAGCAGTCCCCCGTGGGGCTATGGCTACACCTTC. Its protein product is CASSPPWGYGYTF. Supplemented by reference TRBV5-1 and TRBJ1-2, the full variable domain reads KAGVTQTPRYLIKTRGQQVTLSCSPISGHRSVSWYQQTPGQGLQFLFEYFSETQRNKGNFPGRFSGRQFSNSRSEMNVSTLELGDSALYLCASSPPWGYGYTFGSGTRLTVV.

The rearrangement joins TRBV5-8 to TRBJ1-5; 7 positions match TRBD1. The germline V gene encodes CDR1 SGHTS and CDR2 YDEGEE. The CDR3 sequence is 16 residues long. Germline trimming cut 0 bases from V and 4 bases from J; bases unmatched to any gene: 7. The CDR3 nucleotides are TGTGCCAGCAGCTTGGGTCAGGGGGTCTCAAATCAGCCCCAGCATTTT. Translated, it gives CASSLGQGVSNQPQHF.

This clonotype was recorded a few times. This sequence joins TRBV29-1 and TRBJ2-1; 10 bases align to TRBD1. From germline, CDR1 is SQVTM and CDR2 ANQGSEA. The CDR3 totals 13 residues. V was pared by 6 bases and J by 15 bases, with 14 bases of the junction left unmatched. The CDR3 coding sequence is TGCAGCGTCGCGCCGGGACAGGGGTGGGTTCGGTTCTTC. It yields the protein CSVAPGQGWVRFF.

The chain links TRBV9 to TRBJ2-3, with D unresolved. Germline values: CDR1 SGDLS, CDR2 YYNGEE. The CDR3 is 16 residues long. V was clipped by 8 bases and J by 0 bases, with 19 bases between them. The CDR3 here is CASTTGPYGSTDTQYF. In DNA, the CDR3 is TGTGCCAGTACTACCGGTCCGTATGGCAGCACAGATACGCAGTATTTT. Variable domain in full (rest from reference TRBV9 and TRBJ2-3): DSGVTQTPKHLITATGQRVTLRCSPRSGDLSVYWYQQSLDQGLQFLIQYYNGEERAKGNILERFSAQQFPDLHSELNLSSLELGDSALYFCASTTGPYGSTDTQYFGPGTRLTVL.

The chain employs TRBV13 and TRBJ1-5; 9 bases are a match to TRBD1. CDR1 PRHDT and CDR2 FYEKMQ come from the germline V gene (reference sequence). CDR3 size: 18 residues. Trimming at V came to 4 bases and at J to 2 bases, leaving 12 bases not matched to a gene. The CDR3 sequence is CASSSGTGLVFGNQPQHF. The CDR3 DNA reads TGTGCCAGCAGCTCGGGGACAGGGTTAGTTTTCGGCAATCAGCCCCAGCATTTT.

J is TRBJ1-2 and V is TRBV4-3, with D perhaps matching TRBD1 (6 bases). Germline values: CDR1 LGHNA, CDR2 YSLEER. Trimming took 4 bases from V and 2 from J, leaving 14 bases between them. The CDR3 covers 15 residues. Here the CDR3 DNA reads TGCGCCAGCAGCCCCATGAGAGGGGGAAACTATGGCTACACCTTC. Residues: CASSPMRGGNYGYTF.

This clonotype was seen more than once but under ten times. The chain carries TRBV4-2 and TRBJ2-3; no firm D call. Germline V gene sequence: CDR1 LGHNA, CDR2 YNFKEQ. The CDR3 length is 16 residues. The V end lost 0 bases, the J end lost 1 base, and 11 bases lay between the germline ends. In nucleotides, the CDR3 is TGTGCCAGCAGCCAAGATCGACTCCCCTGCACAGATACGCAGTATTTT. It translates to CASSQDRLPCTDTQYF.

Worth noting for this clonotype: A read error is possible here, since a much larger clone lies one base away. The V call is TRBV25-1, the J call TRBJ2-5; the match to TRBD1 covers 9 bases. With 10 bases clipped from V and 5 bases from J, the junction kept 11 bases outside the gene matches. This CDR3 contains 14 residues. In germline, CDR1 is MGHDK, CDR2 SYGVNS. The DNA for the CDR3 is TGTGCCAACAGCCTGTCCGGACAGGGGGAGACCCAGTACTTC. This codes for CANSLSGQGETQYF. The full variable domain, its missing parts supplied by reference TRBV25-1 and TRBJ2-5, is EADIYQTPRYLVIGTGKKITLECSQTMGHDKMYWYQQDPGMELHLIHYSYGVNSTEKGDLSSESTVSRIRTEHFPLTLESARPSHTSQYLCANSLSGQGETQYFGPGTRLLVL.

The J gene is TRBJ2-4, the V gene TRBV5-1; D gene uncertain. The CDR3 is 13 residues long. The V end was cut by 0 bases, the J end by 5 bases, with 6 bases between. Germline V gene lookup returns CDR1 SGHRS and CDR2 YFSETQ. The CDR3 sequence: CASSLGGQNIQYF. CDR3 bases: TGCGCCAGCAGCTTGGGCGGTCAAAACATTCAGTACTTC.

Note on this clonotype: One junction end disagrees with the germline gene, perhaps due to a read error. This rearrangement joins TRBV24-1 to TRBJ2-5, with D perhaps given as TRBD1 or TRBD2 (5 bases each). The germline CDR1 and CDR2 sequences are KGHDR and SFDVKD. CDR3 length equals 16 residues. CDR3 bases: TGTGCCACCCGTGATCCGGGGCAGGGCGAAGGTGAGACCCAGTACTTC. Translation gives CATRDPGQGEGETQYF.

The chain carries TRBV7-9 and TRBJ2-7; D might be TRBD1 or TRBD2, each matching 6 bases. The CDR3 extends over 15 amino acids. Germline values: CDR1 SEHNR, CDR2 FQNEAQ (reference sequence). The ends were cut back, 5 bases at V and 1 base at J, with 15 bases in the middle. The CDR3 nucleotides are TGTGCCAGCAGCGGAGGGGGTGTCAGGTCCTACGAGCAGTACTTC. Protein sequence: CASSGGGVRSYEQYF. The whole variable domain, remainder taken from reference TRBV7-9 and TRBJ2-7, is DTGVSQNPRHKITKRGQNVTFRCDPISEHNRLYWYRQTLGQGPEFLTYFQNEAQLEKSRLLSDRFSAERPKGSFSTLEIQRTEQGDSAMYLCASSGGGVRSYEQYFGPGTRLTVT.

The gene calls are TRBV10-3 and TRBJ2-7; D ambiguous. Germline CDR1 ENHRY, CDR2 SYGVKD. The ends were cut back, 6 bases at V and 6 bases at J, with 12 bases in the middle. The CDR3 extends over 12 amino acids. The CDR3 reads CAISPDKFEQYF. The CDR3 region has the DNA TGTGCCATCAGCCCCGATAAATTCGAGCAGTACTTC.

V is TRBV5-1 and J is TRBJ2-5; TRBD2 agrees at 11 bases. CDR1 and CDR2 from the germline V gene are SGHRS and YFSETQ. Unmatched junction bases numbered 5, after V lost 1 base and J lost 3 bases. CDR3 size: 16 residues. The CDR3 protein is CASSLSTSGVKETQYF. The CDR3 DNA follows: TGCGCCAGCAGCTTGTCGACTAGCGGGGTCAAAGAGACCCAGTACTTC. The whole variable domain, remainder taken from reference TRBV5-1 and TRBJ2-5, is KAGVTQTPRYLIKTRGQQVTLSCSPISGHRSVSWYQQTPGQGLQFLFEYFSETQRNKGNFPGRFSGRQFSNSRSEMNVSTLELGDSALYLCASSLSTSGVKETQYFGPGTRLLVL.

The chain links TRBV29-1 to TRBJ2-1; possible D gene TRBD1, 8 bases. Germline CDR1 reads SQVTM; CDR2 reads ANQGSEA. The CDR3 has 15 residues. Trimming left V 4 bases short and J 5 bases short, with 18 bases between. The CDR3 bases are TGCAGCGTTGGGGAGGGGGGGACAGGCCACAATGAGCAGTTCTTC. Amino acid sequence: CSVGEGGTGHNEQFF.

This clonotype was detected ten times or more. DNA of the CDR3: TGTGCCAGCCGGGGGGGAGGACCGTACGAGCAGTACTTC. As protein: CASRGGGPYEQYF. The chain combines TRBV2 with TRBJ2-7; 8 bases match TRBD2. This CDR3 has 13 amino acids. V lost 8 bases to trimming and J lost 4 bases; unmatched junction nucleotides: 7. Per germline, CDR1 SNHLY and CDR2 FYNNEI.

The CDR3 DNA reads TGTGCCAGCAGTGAAATACAGGGGTGGGCCAATCAGCCCCAGCATTTT. This codes for CASSEIQGWANQPQHF. The gene calls are TRBV6-1 and TRBJ1-5; TRBD1 matches 7 bases. Germline-derived CDR1 and CDR2 are MNHNS and SASEGT. V lost 2 bases to trimming and J lost 3 bases; unmatched junction nucleotides: 7. CDR3 length: 16 residues.

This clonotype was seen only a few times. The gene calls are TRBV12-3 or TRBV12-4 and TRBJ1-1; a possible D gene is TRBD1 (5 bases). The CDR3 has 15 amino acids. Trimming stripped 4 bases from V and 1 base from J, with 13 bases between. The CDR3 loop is CASSWGGGRNTEAFF. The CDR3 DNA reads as TGTGCCAGCAGTTGGGGGGGAGGGAGGAACACTGAAGCTTTCTTT.

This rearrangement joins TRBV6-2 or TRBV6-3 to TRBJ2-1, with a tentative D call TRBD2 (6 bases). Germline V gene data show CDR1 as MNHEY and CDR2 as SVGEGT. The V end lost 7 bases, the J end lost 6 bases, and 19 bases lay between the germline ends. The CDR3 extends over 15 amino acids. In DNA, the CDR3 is TGTGCCAGCACCCTATCACTCACGCGGGGCAATGAGCAGTTCTTC. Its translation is CASTLSLTRGNEQFF.

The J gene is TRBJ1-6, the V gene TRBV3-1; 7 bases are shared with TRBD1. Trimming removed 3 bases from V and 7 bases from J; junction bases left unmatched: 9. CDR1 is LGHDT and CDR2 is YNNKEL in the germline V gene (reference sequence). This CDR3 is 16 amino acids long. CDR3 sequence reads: CASSQRRGQQNSPLHF. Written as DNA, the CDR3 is TGTGCCAGCAGCCAGCGCCGGGGACAGCAAAATTCACCCCTCCACTTT.

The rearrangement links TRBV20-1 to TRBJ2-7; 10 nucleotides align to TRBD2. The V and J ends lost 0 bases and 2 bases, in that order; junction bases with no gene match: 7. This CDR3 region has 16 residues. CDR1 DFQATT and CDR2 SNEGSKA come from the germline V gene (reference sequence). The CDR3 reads CSARDRTSGNTYEQYF. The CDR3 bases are TGCAGTGCTAGAGACCGTACTAGCGGGAACACCTACGAGCAGTACTTC.

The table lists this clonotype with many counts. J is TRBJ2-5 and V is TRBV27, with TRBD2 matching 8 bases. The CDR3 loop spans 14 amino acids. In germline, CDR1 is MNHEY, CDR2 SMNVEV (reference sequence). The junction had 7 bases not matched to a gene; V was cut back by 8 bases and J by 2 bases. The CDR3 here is CASQAGGLQETQYF. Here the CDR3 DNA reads TGTGCCAGCCAGGCGGGGGGCCTTCAAGAGACCCAGTACTTC.